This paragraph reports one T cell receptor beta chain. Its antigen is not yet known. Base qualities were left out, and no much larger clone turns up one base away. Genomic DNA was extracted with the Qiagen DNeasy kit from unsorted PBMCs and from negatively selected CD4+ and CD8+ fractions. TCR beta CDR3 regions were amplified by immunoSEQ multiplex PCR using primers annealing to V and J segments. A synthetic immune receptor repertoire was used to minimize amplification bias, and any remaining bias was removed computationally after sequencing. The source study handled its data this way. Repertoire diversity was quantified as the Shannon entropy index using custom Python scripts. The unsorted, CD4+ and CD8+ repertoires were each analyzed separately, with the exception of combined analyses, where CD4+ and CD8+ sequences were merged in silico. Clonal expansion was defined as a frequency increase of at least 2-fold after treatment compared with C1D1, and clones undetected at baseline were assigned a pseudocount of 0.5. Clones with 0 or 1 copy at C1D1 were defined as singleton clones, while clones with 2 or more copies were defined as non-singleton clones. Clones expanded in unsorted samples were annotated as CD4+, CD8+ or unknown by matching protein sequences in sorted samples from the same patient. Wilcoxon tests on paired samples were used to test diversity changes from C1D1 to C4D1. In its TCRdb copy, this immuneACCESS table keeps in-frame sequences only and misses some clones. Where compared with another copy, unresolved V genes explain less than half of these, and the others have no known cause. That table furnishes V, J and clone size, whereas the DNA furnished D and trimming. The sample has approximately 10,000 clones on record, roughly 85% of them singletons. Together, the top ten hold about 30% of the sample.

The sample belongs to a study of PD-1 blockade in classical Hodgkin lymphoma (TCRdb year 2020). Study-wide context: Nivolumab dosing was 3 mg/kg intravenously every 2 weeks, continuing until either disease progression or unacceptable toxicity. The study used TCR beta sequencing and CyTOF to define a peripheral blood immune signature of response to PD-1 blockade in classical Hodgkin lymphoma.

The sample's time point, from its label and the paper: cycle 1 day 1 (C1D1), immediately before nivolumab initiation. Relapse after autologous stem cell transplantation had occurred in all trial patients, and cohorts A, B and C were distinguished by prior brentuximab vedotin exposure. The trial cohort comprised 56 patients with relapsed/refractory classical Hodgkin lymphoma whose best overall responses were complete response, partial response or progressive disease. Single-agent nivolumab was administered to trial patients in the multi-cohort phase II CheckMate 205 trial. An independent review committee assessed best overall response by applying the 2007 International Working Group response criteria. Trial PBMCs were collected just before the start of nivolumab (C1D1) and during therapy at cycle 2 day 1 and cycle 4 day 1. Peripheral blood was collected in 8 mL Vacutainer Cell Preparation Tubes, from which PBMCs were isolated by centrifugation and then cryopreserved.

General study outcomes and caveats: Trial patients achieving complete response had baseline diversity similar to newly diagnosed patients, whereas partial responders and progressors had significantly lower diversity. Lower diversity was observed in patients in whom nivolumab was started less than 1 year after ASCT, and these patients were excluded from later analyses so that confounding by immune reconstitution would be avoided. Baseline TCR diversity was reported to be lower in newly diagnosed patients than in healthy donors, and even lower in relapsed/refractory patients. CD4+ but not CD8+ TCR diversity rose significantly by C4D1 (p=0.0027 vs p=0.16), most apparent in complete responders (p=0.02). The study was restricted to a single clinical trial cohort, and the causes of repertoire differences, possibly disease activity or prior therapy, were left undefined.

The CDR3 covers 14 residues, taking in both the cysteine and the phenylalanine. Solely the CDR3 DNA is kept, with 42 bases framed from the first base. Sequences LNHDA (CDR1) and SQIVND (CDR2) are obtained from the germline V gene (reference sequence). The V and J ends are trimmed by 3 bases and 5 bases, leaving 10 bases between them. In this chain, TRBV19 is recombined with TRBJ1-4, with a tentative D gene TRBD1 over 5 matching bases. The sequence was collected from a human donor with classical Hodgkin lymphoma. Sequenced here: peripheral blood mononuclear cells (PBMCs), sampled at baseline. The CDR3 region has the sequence CASSMRQINEKLFF. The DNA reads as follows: TGTGCCAGTAGTATGCGACAGATAAATGAAAAACTGTTTTTT.